A single sample is the source of the 21 T cell receptor beta chains below, sequenced in a study of OX40 agonist ivuxolimab in advanced cancers. Library creation used the immunoSEQ multiplex PCR assay. TCRdb retrieved this table from immuneACCESS and kept in-frame rearrangements only. Not all clones are present; in checked studies, unresolved V genes account for under half, and no reason is known for the remainder. This sample holds 80,000 or so clones; approximately 92% were observed only once. The ten largest clones add up to 0.32% of the sample. The source was CD4+ or CD8+ T cells sorted from blood, collected in a trial of the OX40 agonist ivuxolimab. The receptors shown here come from an adult with an advanced solid tumor such as melanoma, head and neck, liver or kidney cancer.

This clone was detected once. This chain uses TRBV6-6 with TRBJ2-2; D gene unclear. V lost 5 bases and J lost 4, with 11 bases in between. Germline CDR1 MNHNY, CDR2 SVGAGI (reference sequence). This CDR3 is 14 amino acids long. DNA of the CDR3: TGTGCCAGCAGTACAATCATGATCACCGGGGAGCTGTTTTTT. Translated: CASSTIMITGELFF.

The CDR3 nucleotides read TGTGCCAGCAAAGTCGGGGGACGGGAGACTGAAGCTTTCTTT. Translation gives CASKVGGRETEAFF. The chain couples TRBV2 to TRBJ1-1; D might be TRBD1 (5 bases). In germline, CDR1 is SNHLY, CDR2 FYNNEI. CDR3 length: 14 residues. V was cut by 7 bases and J by 5 bases, with 17 bases left in between.

The chain employs TRBV7-3 and TRBJ2-1; TRBD1 agrees at 9 bases. This CDR3 is 14 amino acids long. Germline V gives CDR1 SGHTA, CDR2 FQGTGA. V shed 5 bases and J 6 bases; nucleotides not matched to a gene: 5. The CDR3 bases are TGTGCCAGCAGCACCGGGACAGGGTCCAATGAGCAGTTCTTC. Its protein is CASSTGTGSNEQFF.

In DNA form, the CDR3 reads TGTGCCAGCAGCTTATTAGAGGGGGCTAGGACTGAAGCTTTCTTT. This gives the protein CASSLLEGARTEAFF. The chain couples TRBV7-2 to TRBJ1-1; the match to TRBD1 covers 7 bases. Germline V gene sequence: CDR1 SGHTA, CDR2 FQGNSA. The CDR3 has 15 amino acids. Trimming took 2 bases from V and 5 from J; bases not matched to a gene: 8.

V is TRBV12-2 and J is TRBJ2-7. TRBV12-2 is recorded as a pseudogene. CDR3 length: 19 residues. In DNA form, the CDR3 reads TGTGCAAGTCGCTTAGTGGAACCCCTTCATTCGAGGGGCGACTACGAGCAGTACTTC. Encoded protein: CASRLVEPLHSRGDYEQYF.

This chain uses TRBV5-1 with TRBJ2-7; D is perhaps TRBD1 (6 bases). Trimming pared 0 bases from V and 5 bases from J, leaving 21 bases between. The CDR3 consists of 17 residues. Germline V lookup: CDR1 SGHRS, CDR2 YFSETQ. The CDR3 sequence is CASSLVPSQGSSHEQYF. Written as DNA, the CDR3 is TGCGCCAGCAGCTTGGTACCCTCTCAGGGGAGTTCCCACGAGCAGTACTTC. The complete variable domain, with remaining parts taken from reference TRBV5-1 and TRBJ2-7, reads KAGVTQTPRYLIKTRGQQVTLSCSPISGHRSVSWYQQTPGQGLQFLFEYFSETQRNKGNFPGRFSGRQFSNSRSEMNVSTLELGDSALYLCASSLVPSQGSSHEQYFGPGTRLTVT.

V is TRBV10-1 and J is TRBJ2-1, with 9 bases matching TRBD1. Germline V gives CDR1 WNHNN, CDR2 SYGVQD (reference sequence). This CDR3 region has 16 residues. V dropped 3 bases and J dropped 2; count of bases not matched to a gene: 5. The CDR3 protein is CASSDRTGATYNEQFF. The CDR3 DNA sequence: TGCGCCAGCAGTGATAGGACAGGGGCAACCTACAATGAGCAGTTCTTC.

The CDR3 sequence: CASSRGTGSYEQYF. In nucleotides, the CDR3 is TGTGCCAGCAGCAGAGGGACAGGCTCTTACGAGCAGTACTTC. The chain employs TRBV7-2 and TRBJ2-7; 8 positions match TRBD1. Germline CDR1 SGHTA, CDR2 FQGNSA. V lost 5 bases, J lost 4 bases, and 7 bases stayed unmatched. The CDR3 runs to 14 residues.

This sequence joins TRBV2 and TRBJ2-5; TRBD2 aligns across 14 bases. The CDR3 covers 15 residues. Trimming removed 5 bases from V and 3 bases from J; junction bases left unmatched: 2. Germline values: CDR1 SNHLY, CDR2 FYNNEI. In nucleotides, the CDR3 is TGTGCCAGCAGTAAGGGACTAGCGGGAGAAGAGACCCAGTACTTC. It specifies CASSKGLAGEETQYF.

This chain joins TRBV21-1 and TRBJ2-5; TRBD2, the table's D call, was not compared with the DNA. TRBV21-1 is a recognized pseudogene. The CDR3 spans 21 residues. CDR3 DNA sequence: TGTGCCAGCAGCAAATTTCTCCGGACTAGCGAAAAAGGAGGTTACCAAGAGACCCAGTACTTC. This gives the protein CASSKFLRTSEKGGYQETQYF.

V is TRBV6-1 and J is TRBJ1-1; D remains unclear. CDR3 size: 13 residues. The germline CDR1 and CDR2 sequences are MNHNS and SASEGT. Trimming took off 6 bases at V and 3 bases at J, with 11 bases between the two ends. The CDR3 nucleotides read TGTGCCAGCAGGCCTAACAGAGACACTGAAGCTTTCTTT. It specifies CASRPNRDTEAFF.

This chain links TRBV7-9 with TRBJ2-3; D remains unclear. CDR1 and CDR2 (germline): SEHNR, FQNEAQ (reference sequence). V shed 1 base and J shed 1 base, with 6 bases lying between them. The CDR3 consists of 14 residues. In DNA form, the CDR3 reads TGTGCCAGCAGCTTAGAATCGGGCACAGATACGCAGTATTTT. Translating gives CASSLESGTDTQYF.

This clone was seen only once. The chain couples TRBV18 to TRBJ1-4; D is uncertain. This CDR3 is built from 12 residues. Per the germline V gene, CDR1 is KGHSH and CDR2 is LQKENI. Trimming took off 4 bases at V and 8 bases at J, with 8 bases between the two ends. CDR3 region: CASSQEGEKLFF. Written as DNA, the CDR3 is TGTGCCAGCTCACAGGAAGGGGAAAAACTGTTTTTT.

V gene TRBV7-2 combines with J gene TRBJ1-1; D is undetermined. Trimming took off 6 bases at V and 1 base at J, with 12 bases between the two ends. The CDR3 is made up of 14 amino acids. Germline values: CDR1 SGHTA, CDR2 FQGNSA. The CDR3 spells CASRYTAANTEAFF. The CDR3 nucleotides are TGTGCCAGCAGGTACACGGCAGCGAACACTGAAGCTTTCTTT.

This clone was counted only a few times. This chain links TRBV5-1 with TRBJ2-2; TRBD2 is a possible D gene (7 bases). With 5 bases removed from V and 4 bases from J, the gap between germline ends came to 12 bases. CDR3 length: 14 residues. The germline gives CDR1 SGHRS, CDR2 YFSETQ. CDR3 bases: TGCGCCAGCAGAACGGGGGGCGGCACCGGGGAGCTGTTTTTT. Translated: CASRTGGGTGELFF.

This chain uses TRBV4-1 with TRBJ2-3; 9 nucleotides match TRBD1. Germline V gives CDR1 MGHRA, CDR2 YSYEKL. V shed 0 bases and J 4 bases; nucleotides not matched to a gene: 5. The CDR3 runs to 16 residues. The CDR3 DNA sequence: TGCGCCAGCAGCCAAGAAGACAGGGGGTTCGCAGATACGCAGTATTTT. Translated, it gives CASSQEDRGFADTQYF.

CDR3 in amino acids: CSVTGQAGPQHF. CDR3 nucleotide sequence: TGCAGCGTTACCGGACAGGCAGGGCCCCAGCATTTT. The chain uses TRBV29-1 and TRBJ1-5, with 7 bases that match TRBD1. This CDR3 region has 12 residues. Germline CDR1 and CDR2: SQVTM and ANQGSEA. The V segment lost 5 bases and the J segment 9 bases; nucleotides outside the gene matches: 7.

V gene TRBV5-1 combines with J gene TRBJ1-1; tentative D call: TRBD1 (6 bases). Germline loops: CDR1 SGHRS, CDR2 YFSETQ. The CDR3 contains 14 residues. Trimming pared 0 bases from V and 4 bases from J, leaving 10 bases between. CDR3: CASSLVPGATEAFF. The CDR3, as DNA: TGCGCCAGCAGCTTGGTACCGGGGGCCACTGAAGCTTTCTTT.

The chain recombines TRBV6-5 with TRBJ2-1, with 10 bases fitting TRBD2. V shed 6 bases, J shed 4 bases, and the junction held 3 bases outside the gene matches. Germline V CDR1 and CDR2: MNHEY, SVGAGI. This CDR3 comprises 14 residues. The CDR3 nucleotides read TGTGCCAGCAGGAGGACTAGCGGATACAATGAGCAGTTCTTC. This gives the protein CASRRTSGYNEQFF.

The chain is built from TRBV9 and TRBJ2-1; 9 bases match TRBD2. This CDR3 has 14 amino acids. The trim removed 2 bases at V and 7 bases at J, leaving 4 bases unmatched. Germline V CDR1 and CDR2: SGDLS, YYNGEE. The CDR3 protein is CASSVGGLANEQFF. CDR3 DNA sequence: TGTGCCAGCAGCGTGGGGGGACTAGCTAATGAGCAGTTCTTC.

The chain has TRBV19 and TRBJ2-2; 9 positions match TRBD1. The CDR3 is 16 amino acids. Germline lookup yields CDR1 LNHDA and CDR2 SQIVND (reference sequence). V lost 6 bases and J lost 3; bases outside the gene matches: 8. CDR3 DNA sequence: TGTGCCAGTAGCCCGGGACAGGGTTCGGACACCGGGGAGCTGTTTTTT. Translating gives CASSPGQGSDTGELFF.